The subject of this entry is one TCR beta chain. Its binding antigen is unknown. No qualities accompany the bases; no much larger clone lies one base away. The CDR3 covers 14 residues, taking in both the cysteine and the phenylalanine. The CDR3 DNA has 42 bases and is translated from base 1. V sheds 1 base and J sheds 6 bases, leaving 11 bases between their ends. For CDR1 and CDR2, the germline V gene lists SGHTA and FQGNSA. Library construction relied on PCR. The sample was run on an Illumina HiSeq 2500. To normalize quantification of the TCRbeta repertoire, the TCR libraries were built with molecular barcoding that relied on unique molecular identifiers. TCRdb reworked the public reads: Q25 trimming with fastp, MiXCR clone assembly, productive beta chains retained. Each entry merges the rows of one CDR3 protein and shows their most common DNA and genes. For this sample the table gives over 400,000 distinct CDR3 sequences, of which roughly two fifths were detected only once. Together, the top ten hold 27% of the sample.

The meaning of the sample's treatment or condition label: allogeneic hematopoietic cell transplantation with graft depleted of TCRalphabeta T cells and CD19 B cells. The transplant recipients were children given TCRalphabeta/CD19-depleted allogeneic hematopoietic cell grafts. This sample is part of a study of T-cell reconstitution after alpha-beta-depleted transplantation in children (dated by TCRdb to about 2016). With regard to the full study: The study quantitatively tracked T-cell immune reconstitution after TCRalphabeta/CD19-depleted allogeneic hematopoietic cell transplantation in children using TCR repertoire profiling. Study-level results and caveats: About two months after transplant, the apparently early recovery of alphabetaT-cell counts reportedly depended on just several hundred clones that had expanded rapidly and came from non-depleted graft cells. The high TCRbeta diversity at day 60 in some patients was ascribed to recipient T cells and intrathymic progenitors that had survived conditioning. Over the following months the frequencies of hyperexpanded clones went down, and after one year T-cell counts and TCRbeta diversity were mostly credited to newly produced T cells.

Recombination linked TRBV7-2 to TRBJ2-3, with the identity of the D gene unclear. This material consisted of PBMCs, taken before TCRalphabeta/CD19-depleted stem cell transplant. The receptor comes from a girl aged 2 to 9 with aplastic anemia, due to receive a stem cell transplant. This receptor has the CDR3 CASSLGAKGDTQYF. The DNA sequence reads TGTGCCAGCAGCTTAGGAGCAAAAGGGGATACGCAGTATTTT.